Below, one T cell receptor beta chain is given with its context. Its target is not known. A multiplex PCR was run with 60 Vbeta primers and 13 Jbeta primers. Data came from immunoSEQ multiplex PCR; TCRdb stores just in-frame clones and leaves some out. The data hold fewer than 130,000 clones, with more than 65% observed a single time. This sample is drawn from a study of cytomegalovirus exposure and HLA in healthy donors. Study-wide results and caveats: Sequences of the TCR beta chain were said to predict the HLA-A and HLA-B alleles of most subjects accurately. Follow-up analysis later connected one missense variant in DCLRE1C with trimming of TCR beta V- and J-genes.

The V and J ends lost 5 bases and 6 bases respectively, with 17 bases between them. CDR1 PRHDT and CDR2 FYEKMQ come from the germline V gene (reference sequence). This CDR3 region has 14 residues. Sequenced material: PBMCs. V gene TRBV13 combines with J gene TRBJ2-7; TRBD1 is a possible D gene (6 bases). The sequence was collected from a man between 25 and 39 years old in good health and CMV-seropositive. CDR3: CASSRGQLGLEQYF. CDR3 nucleotides: TGTGCCAGCAGCCGTGGACAGTTGGGCCTCGAGCAGTACTTC.